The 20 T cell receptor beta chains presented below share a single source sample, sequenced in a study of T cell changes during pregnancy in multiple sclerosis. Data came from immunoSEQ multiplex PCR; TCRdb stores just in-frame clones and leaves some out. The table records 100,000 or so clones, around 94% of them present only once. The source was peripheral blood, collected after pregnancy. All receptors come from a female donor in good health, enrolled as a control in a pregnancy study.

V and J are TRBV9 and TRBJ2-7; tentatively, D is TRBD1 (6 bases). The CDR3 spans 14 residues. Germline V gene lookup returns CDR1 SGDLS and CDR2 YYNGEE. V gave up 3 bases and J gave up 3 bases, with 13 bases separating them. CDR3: CASSATGKVYEQYF. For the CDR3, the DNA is TGTGCCAGCAGCGCCACAGGGAAGGTCTACGAGCAGTACTTC.

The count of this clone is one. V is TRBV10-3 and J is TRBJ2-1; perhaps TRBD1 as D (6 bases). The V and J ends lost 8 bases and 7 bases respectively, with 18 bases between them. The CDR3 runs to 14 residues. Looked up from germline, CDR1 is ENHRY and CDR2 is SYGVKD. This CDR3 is CAIQGHGPQNEQFF. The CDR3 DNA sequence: TGTGCCATCCAGGGACATGGGCCTCAGAATGAGCAGTTCTTC.

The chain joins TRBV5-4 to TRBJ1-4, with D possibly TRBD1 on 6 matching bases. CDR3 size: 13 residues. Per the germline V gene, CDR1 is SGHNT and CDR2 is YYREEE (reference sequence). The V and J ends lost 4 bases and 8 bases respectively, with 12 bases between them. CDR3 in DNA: TGTGCCAGCAGCGGCGGGGGCGGCGAAAAACTGTTTTTT. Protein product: CASSGGGGEKLFF.

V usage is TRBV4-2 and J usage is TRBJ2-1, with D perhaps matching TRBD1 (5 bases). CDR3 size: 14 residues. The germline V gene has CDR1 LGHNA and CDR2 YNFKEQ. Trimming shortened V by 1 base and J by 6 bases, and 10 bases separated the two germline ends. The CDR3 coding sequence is TGTGCCAGCAGCCAAGCTACAGGTCCCAATGAGCAGTTCTTC. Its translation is CASSQATGPNEQFF.

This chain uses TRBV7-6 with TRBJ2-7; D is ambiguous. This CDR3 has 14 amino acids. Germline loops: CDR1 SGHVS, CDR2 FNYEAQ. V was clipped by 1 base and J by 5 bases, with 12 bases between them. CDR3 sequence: CASSLGLRHNEQYF. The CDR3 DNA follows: TGTGCCAGCAGCTTAGGCCTGCGACACAACGAGCAGTACTTC.

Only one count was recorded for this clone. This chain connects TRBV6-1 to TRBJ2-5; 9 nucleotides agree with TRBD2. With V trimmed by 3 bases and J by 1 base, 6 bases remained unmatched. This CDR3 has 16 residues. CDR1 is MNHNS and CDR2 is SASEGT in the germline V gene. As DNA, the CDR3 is TGTGCCAGCAGTGACGTAGCGGGAGAGTTCCAAGAGACCCAGTACTTC. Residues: CASSDVAGEFQETQYF.

CDR3 nucleotide sequence: TGTGCCAGCAGCTCCAGGGGGCGGGCTAATGAAAAACTGTTTTTT. Its translation: CASSSRGRANEKLFF. This rearrangement joins TRBV7-9 to TRBJ1-4; 8 bases map to TRBD1. CDR3 length: 15 residues. V was pared by 4 bases and J by 3 bases, with 4 bases of the junction left unmatched. Germline V lookup: CDR1 SEHNR, CDR2 FQNEAQ (reference sequence).

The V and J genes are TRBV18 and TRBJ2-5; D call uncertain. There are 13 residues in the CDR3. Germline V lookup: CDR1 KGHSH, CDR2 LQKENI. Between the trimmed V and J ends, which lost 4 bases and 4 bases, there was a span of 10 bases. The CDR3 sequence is CASSRSRGETQYF. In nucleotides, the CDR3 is TGTGCCAGCTCACGGAGCAGAGGAGAGACCCAGTACTTC. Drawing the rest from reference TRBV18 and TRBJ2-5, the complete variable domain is NAGVMQNPRHLVRRRGQEARLRCSPMKGHSHVYWYRQLPEEGLKFMVYLQKENIIDESGMPKERFSAEFPKEGPSILRIQQVVRGDSAAYFCASSRSRGETQYFGPGTRLLVL.

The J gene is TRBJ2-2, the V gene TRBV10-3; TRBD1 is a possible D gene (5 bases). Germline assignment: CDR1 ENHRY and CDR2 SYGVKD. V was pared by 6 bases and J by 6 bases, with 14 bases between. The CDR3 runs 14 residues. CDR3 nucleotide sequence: TGTGCCATCAGCCCTGCCAAAGGGGCCGGGGAGCTGTTTTTT. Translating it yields CAISPAKGAGELFF.

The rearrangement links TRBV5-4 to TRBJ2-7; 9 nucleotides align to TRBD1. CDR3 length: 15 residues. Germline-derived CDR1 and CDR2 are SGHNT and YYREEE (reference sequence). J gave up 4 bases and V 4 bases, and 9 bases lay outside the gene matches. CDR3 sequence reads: CASSQGGTGRYEQYF. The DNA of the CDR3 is TGTGCCAGCAGCCAAGGGGGGACAGGGAGATACGAGCAGTACTTC.

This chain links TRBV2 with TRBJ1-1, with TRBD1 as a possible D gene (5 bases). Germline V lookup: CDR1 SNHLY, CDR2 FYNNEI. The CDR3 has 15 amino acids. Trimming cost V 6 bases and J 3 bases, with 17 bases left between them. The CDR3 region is CASRLFQGTDTEAFF. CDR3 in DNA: TGTGCCAGCAGGTTATTTCAGGGTACGGACACTGAAGCTTTCTTT.

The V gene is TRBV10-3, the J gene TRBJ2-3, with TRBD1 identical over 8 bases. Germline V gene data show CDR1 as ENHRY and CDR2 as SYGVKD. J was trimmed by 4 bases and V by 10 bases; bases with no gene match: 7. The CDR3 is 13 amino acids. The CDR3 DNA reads TGTGCCACCGGCGACAGGGGCGCAGATACGCAGTATTTT. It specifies CATGDRGADTQYF.

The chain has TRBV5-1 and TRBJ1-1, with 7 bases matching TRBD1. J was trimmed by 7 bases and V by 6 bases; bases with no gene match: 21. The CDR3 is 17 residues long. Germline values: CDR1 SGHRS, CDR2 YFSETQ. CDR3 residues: CASIGNLKTRTGFEAFF. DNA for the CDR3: TGCGCCAGCATAGGAAACCTAAAAACAAGGACAGGCTTTGAAGCTTTCTTT.

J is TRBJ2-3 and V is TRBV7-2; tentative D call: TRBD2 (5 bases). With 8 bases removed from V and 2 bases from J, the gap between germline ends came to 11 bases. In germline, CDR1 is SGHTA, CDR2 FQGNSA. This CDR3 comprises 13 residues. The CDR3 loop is CASSTGYTDTQYF. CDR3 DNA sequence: TGTGCCAGCTCGACGGGGTACACAGATACGCAGTATTTT.

The CDR3 here is CATSSGKTYNEQFF. The CDR3 DNA is TGTGCCACGTCTAGCGGAAAGACCTACAATGAGCAGTTCTTC. V usage is TRBV27 and J usage is TRBJ2-1, with 7 bases matching TRBD2. Trimming at V came to 10 bases and at J to 2 bases, leaving 8 bases not matched to a gene. There are 14 residues in the CDR3. Germline V gene data show CDR1 as MNHEY and CDR2 as SMNVEV (reference sequence).

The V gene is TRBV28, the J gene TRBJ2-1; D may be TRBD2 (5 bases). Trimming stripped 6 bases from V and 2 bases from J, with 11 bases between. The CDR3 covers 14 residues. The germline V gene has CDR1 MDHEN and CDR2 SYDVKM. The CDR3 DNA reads TGTGCCAGCAGCCGGACTGAGACCTACAATGAGCAGTTCTTC. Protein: CASSRTETYNEQFF. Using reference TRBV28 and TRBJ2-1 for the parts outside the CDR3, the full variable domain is DVKVTQSSRYLVKRTGEKVFLECVQDMDHENMFWYRQDPGLGLRLIYFSYDVKMKEKGDIPEGYSVSREKKERFSLILESASTNQTSMYLCASSRTETYNEQFFGPGTRLTVL.

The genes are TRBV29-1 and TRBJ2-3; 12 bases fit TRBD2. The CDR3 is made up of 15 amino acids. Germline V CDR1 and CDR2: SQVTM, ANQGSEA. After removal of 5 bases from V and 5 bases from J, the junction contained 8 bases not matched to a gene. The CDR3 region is CSVKTSGRTVDTQYF. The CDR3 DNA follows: TGCAGCGTTAAAACTAGCGGGAGGACGGTAGATACGCAGTATTTT.

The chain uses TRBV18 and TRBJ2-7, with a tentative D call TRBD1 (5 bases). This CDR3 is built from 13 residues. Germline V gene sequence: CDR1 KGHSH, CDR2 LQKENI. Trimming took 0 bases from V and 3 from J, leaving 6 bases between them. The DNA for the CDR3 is TGTGCCAGCTCACCACCCGACAGCTACGAGCAGTACTTC. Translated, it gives CASSPPDSYEQYF.

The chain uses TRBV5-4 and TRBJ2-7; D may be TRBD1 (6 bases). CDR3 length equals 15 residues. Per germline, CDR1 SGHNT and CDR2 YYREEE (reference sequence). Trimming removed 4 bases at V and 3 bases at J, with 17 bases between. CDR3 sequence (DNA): TGTGCCAGCAGCACTACAGGGCTGGGGAGCTACGAGCAGTACTTC. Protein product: CASSTTGLGSYEQYF.

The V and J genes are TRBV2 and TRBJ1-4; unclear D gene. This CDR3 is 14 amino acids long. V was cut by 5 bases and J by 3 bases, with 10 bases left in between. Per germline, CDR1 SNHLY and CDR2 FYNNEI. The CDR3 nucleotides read TGTGCCAGCAGTAGACGGACTTCTAATGAAAAACTGTTTTTT. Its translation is CASSRRTSNEKLFF.